This record looks at one TCR beta chain sequence and its context. The data belong to a study of control samples from healthy donors and cancer patients. Germline V gives CDR1 MNHNS, CDR2 SASEGT. CDR3 length equals 15 residues. The V and J ends lost 1 base and 4 bases respectively, with 13 bases between them. Profiling relied on immunoSEQ multiplex PCR, and the TCRdb table lists in-frame clones only, not all of them. The top ten hold over 1.2% of the sample, which has some 220,000 clones, just under 95% seen once. The TCR sequence derives from a man over 45 in good health. Sequenced: blood. This chain links TRBV6-1 with TRBJ1-1; no clear D. The CDR3 nucleotides read TGTGCCAGCAGTGAAGGGGCCCACCGGGCCACTGAAGCTTTCTTT. Its translation: CASSEGAHRATEAFF.